Shown below are 8 T cell receptor beta chains from a single sample sequenced in a study of blood T cell repertoires in COVID-19. TCRdb keeps only in-frame clones here, not all; method: immunoSEQ multiplex PCR. This repertoire shows fewer than 200,000 clones, about nine tenths found once; its top ten account for roughly 4%. Material: peripheral blood. These TCRs come from a woman aged 55-70 years who had recovered from COVID-19.

The chain joins TRBV5-4 to TRBJ1-6; no clear D gene. V was shortened by 5 bases and J by 9 bases, with 15 bases between the two germline ends. This CDR3 has 14 residues. Germline assignment: CDR1 SGHNT and CDR2 YYREEE (reference sequence). CDR3 in DNA: TGTGCCAGCAGACCCGACAAGAAAGGTTCACCCCTCCACTTT. This sequence encodes CASRPDKKGSPLHF.

The chain carries TRBV6-5 and TRBJ1-2; 10 bases map to TRBD1. Losses at the gene ends were 7 bases for V and 5 bases for J; bases not matched to a gene: 10. This CDR3 is built from 15 residues. The germline V gene encodes CDR1 MNHEY and CDR2 SVGAGI. CDR3 bases: TGTGCCAGCATCGACCCCTCGGGACAGGGGTATGGCTACACCTTC. It encodes CASIDPSGQGYGYTF.

The rearrangement links TRBV18 to TRBJ2-7, with TRBD2 identical over 9 bases. The germline CDR1 and CDR2 sequences are KGHSH and LQKENI. The CDR3 covers 13 residues. V lost 6 bases to trimming and J lost 2 bases; unmatched junction nucleotides: 2. Written as DNA, the CDR3 is TGTGCCAGCTCTAGCGGGGGAACCTACGAGCAGTACTTC. Translation: CASSSGGTYEQYF. The whole variable domain, remainder taken from reference TRBV18 and TRBJ2-7, is NAGVMQNPRHLVRRRGQEARLRCSPMKGHSHVYWYRQLPEEGLKFMVYLQKENIIDESGMPKERFSAEFPKEGPSILRIQQVVRGDSAAYFCASSSGGTYEQYFGPGTRLTVT.

V and J are TRBV28 and TRBJ1-1; D not certain. The germline gives CDR1 MDHEN, CDR2 SYDVKM. The CDR3 is 14 amino acids. V was pared by 4 bases and J by 4 bases, with 13 bases between. The CDR3 bases are TGTGCCAGCAGTTGGGCCAACCGGGGCACTGAAGCTTTCTTT. Its translation: CASSWANRGTEAFF.

This chain joins TRBV6-1 and TRBJ1-2; no firm D call. Trimming left V 0 bases short and J 0 bases short, with 11 bases between. CDR3 length: 16 amino acids. Germline V gene sequence: CDR1 MNHNS, CDR2 SASEGT. The CDR3 DNA sequence: TGTGCCAGCAGTGAAGCGCAGTCCGTGGCTAACTATGGCTACACCTTC. This sequence encodes CASSEAQSVANYGYTF.

CDR3 nucleotide sequence: TGTGCCAGCAGTAAAGGGGCCCCCCGGACAGTGAACACTGAAGCTTTCTTT. Translating it yields CASSKGAPRTVNTEAFF. The chain couples TRBV5-5 to TRBJ1-1, with a possible D match to TRBD1 (6 bases). This CDR3 is built from 17 residues. Trimming cost V 5 bases and J 0 bases, with 20 bases left between them. Germline V gene data show CDR1 as SGHKS and CDR2 as YYEKEE (reference sequence).

The chain recombines TRBV7-8 with TRBJ1-5; D is undetermined. V shed 2 bases and J shed 5 bases, with 10 bases lying between them. The germline gives CDR1 SGHVS, CDR2 FQNEAQ. This CDR3 is 14 amino acids long. The CDR3 DNA follows: TGTGCCAGCAGCTTAACACCACGGGATCAGCCCCAGCATTTT. This gives the protein CASSLTPRDQPQHF.

The chain uses TRBV28 and TRBJ2-7; 7 nucleotides agree with TRBD2. The CDR3 covers 15 residues. Unmatched junction bases numbered 9, after V lost 3 bases and J lost 4 bases. Germline CDR1 is MDHEN and CDR2 is SYDVKM. CDR3 loop: CASSFGASGVYEQYF. CDR3 DNA sequence: TGTGCCAGCAGTTTCGGTGCTAGCGGAGTTTACGAGCAGTACTTC.